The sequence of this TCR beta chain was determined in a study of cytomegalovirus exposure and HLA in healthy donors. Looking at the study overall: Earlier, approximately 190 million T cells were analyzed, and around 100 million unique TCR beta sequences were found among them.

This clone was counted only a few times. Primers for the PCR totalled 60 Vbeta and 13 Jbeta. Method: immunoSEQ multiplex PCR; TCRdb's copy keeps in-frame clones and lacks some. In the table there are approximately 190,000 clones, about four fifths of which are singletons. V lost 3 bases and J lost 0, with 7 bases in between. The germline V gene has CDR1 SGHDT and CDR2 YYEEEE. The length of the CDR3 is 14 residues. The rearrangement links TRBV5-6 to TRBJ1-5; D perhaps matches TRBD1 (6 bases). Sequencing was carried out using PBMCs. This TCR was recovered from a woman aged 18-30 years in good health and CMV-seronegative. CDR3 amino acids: CASSYRASNQPQHF. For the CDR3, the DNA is TGTGCCAGCAGCTACAGGGCTAGCAATCAGCCCCAGCATTTT.